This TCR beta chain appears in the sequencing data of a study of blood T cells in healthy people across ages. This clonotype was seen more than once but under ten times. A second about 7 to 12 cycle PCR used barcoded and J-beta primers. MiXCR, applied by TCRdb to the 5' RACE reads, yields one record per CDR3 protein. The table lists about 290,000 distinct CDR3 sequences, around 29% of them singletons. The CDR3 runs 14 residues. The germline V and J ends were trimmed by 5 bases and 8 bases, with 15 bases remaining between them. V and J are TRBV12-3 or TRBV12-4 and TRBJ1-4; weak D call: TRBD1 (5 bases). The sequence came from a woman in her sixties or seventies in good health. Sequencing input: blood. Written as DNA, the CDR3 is TGTGCCAGCAGTGGGGGACGGGGAATAGAAAAACTGTTTTTT. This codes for CASSGGRGIEKLFF.